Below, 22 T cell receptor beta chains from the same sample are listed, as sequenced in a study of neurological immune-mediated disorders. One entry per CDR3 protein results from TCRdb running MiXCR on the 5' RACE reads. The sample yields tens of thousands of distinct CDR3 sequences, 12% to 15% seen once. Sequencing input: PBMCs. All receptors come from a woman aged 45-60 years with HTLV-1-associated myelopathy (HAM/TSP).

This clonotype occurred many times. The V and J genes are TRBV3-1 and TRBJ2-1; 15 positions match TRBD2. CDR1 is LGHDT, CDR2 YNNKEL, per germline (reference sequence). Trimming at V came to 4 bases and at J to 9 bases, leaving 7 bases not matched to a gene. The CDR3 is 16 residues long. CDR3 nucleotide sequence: TGTGCCAGCAGCCCGGACGCGGGACTAGCGGGAGGTGAGCAGTTCTTC. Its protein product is CASSPDAGLAGGEQFF.

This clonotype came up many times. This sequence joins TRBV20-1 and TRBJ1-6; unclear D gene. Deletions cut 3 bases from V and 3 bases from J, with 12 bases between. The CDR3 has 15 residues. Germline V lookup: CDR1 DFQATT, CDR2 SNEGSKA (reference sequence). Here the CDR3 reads CSARSALNYNSPLHF. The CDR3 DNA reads TGCAGTGCTAGGTCCGCACTTAACTATAATTCACCCCTCCACTTT.

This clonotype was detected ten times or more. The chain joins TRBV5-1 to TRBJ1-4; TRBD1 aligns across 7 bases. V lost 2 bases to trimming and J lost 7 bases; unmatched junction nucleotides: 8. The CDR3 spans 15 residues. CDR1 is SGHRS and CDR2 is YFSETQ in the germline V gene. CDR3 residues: CASSLGGRTSEKLFF. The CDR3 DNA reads TGCGCCAGCAGCTTAGGGGGCAGGACCAGTGAAAAACTGTTTTTT. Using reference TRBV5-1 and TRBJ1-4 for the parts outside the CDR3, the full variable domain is KAGVTQTPRYLIKTRGQQVTLSCSPISGHRSVSWYQQTPGQGLQFLFEYFSETQRNKGNFPGRFSGRQFSNSRSEMNVSTLELGDSALYLCASSLGGRTSEKLFFGSGTQLSVL.

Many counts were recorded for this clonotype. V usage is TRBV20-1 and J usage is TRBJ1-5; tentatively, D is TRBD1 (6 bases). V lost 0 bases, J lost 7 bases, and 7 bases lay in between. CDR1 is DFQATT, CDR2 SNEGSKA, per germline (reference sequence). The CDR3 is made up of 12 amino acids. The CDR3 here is CSARDRGQPQHF. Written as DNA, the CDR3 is TGCAGTGCTAGAGACAGGGGCCAGCCCCAGCATTTT.

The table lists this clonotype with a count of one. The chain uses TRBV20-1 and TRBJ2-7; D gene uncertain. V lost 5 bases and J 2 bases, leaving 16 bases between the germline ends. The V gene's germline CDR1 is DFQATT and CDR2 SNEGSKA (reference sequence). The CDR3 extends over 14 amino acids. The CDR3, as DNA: TGCAGTGCTTTAGACACCCCAGAGCCCTACGAGCAGTACTTC. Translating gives CSALDTPEPYEQYF.

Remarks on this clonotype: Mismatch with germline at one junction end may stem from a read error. The CDR3 DNA reads as TGCAGTGCACGAGCAGGGCAGGCGCGAACTGAAGATTTCTTT. Amino acids: CSARAGQARTEDFF. V usage is TRBV20-1 and J usage is TRBJ1-1; a weak D match, TRBD1 (5 bases). CDR3 length equals 14 residues. The germline V gene has CDR1 DFQATT and CDR2 SNEGSKA (reference sequence).

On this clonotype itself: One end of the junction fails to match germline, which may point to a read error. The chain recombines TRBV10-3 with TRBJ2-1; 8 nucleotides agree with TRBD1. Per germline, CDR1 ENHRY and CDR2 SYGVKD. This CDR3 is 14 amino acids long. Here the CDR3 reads CAISQETGAYNELF. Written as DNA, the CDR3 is TGTGCCATCAGTCAAGAGACAGGGGCGTACAATGAGCTCTTC.

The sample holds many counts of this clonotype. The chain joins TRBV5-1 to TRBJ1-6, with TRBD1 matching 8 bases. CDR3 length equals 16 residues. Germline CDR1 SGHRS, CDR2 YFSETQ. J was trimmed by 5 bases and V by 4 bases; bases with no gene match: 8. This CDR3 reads CASSQNSDRDNSPLHF. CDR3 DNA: TGCGCCAGCAGCCAAAACTCGGACAGGGATAATTCACCCCTCCACTTT.

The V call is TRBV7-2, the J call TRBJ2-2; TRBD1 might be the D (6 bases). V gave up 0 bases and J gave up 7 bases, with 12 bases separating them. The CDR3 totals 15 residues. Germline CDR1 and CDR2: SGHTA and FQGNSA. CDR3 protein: CASSLATGRSGELFF. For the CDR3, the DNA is TGTGCCAGCAGCTTAGCTACAGGGCGAAGCGGGGAGCTGTTTTTT.

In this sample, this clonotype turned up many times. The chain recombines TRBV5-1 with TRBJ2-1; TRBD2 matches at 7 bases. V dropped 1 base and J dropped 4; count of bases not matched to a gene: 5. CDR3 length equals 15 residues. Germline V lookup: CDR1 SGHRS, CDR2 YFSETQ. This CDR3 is CASSLSSGAYNEQFF. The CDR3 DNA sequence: TGCGCCAGCAGCTTGTCTAGCGGAGCTTACAATGAGCAGTTCTTC.

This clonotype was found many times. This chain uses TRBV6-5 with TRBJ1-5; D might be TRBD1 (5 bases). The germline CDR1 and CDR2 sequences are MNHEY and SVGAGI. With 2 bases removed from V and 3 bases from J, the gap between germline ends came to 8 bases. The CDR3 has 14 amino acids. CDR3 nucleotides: TGTGCCAGCAGTTACATCGGGGCCAATCAGCCCCAGCATTTT. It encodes CASSYIGANQPQHF.

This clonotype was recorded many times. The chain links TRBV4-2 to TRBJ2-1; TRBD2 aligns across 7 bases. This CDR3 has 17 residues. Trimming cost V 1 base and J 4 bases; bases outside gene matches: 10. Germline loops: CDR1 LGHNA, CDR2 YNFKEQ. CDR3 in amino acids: CASSQVGSGRVYNEQFF. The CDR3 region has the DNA TGTGCCAGCAGCCAAGTGGGTAGCGGGCGGGTTTACAATGAGCAGTTCTTC.

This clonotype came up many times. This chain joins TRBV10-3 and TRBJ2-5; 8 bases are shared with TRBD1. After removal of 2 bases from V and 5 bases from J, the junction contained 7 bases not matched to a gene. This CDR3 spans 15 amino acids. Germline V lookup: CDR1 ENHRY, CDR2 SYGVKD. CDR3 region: CAISEPGGMEETQYF. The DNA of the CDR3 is TGTGCCATCAGTGAGCCAGGGGGCATGGAGGAGACCCAGTACTTC.

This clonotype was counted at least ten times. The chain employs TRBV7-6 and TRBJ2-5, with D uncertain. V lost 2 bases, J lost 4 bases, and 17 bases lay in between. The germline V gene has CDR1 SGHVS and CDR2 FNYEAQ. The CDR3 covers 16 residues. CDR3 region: CASSLNFRPSTETQYF. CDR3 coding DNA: TGTGCCAGCAGCTTAAATTTTAGGCCCTCGACAGAGACCCAGTACTTC.

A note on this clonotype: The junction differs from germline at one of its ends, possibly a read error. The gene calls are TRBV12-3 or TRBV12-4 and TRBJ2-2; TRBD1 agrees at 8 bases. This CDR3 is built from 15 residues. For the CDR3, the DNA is TGTGCCAGCAGTCCTTGGGCAGGGGGCGGCGGGGTGCTGTTTTTT. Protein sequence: CASSPWAGGGGVLFF.

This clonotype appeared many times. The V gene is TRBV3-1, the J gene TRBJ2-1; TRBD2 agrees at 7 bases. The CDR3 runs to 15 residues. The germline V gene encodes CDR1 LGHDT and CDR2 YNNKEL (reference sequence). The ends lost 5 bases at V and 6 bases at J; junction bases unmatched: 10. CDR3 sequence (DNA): TGTGCCAGCAGCTACCGGACTAGGGCGGGCAATGAGCAGTTCTTC. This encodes CASSYRTRAGNEQFF.

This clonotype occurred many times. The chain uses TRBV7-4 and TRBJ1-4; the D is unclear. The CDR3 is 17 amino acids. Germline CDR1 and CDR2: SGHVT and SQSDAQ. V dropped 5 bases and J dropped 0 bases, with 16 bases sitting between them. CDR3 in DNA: TGTGCCAGCAGCACGAAACAGACCTTATCAACTAATGAAAAACTGTTTTTT. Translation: CASSTKQTLSTNEKLFF.

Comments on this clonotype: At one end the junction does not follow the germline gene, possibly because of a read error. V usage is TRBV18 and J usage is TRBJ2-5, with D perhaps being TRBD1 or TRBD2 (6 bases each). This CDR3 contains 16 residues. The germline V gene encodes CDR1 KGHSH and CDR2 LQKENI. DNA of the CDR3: TGTGCCTGCTCACCACGCAGGGGAGGAGGGCAAGAGACCCAGTACTTC. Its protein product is CACSPRRGGGQETQYF. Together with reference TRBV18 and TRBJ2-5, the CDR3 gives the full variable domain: NAGVMQNPRHLVRRRGQEARLRCSPMKGHSHVYWYRQLPEEGLKFMVYLQKENIIDESGMPKERFSAEFPKEGPSILRIQQVVRGDSAAYFCACSPRRGGGQETQYFGPGTRLLVL.

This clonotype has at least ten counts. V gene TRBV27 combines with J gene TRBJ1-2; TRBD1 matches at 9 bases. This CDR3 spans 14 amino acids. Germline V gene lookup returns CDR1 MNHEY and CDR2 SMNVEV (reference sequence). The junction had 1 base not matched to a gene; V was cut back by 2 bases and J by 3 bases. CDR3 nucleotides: TGTGCCAGCAGTTTAGACAGGGGGGACTATGGCTACACCTTC. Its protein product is CASSLDRGDYGYTF.

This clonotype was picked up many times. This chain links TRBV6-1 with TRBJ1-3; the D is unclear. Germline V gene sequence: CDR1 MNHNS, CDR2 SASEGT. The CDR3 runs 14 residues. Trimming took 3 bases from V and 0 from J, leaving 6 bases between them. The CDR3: CASSDGGSGNTIYF. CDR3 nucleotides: TGTGCCAGCAGTGACGGTGGCTCTGGAAACACCATATATTTT.

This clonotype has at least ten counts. The CDR3 is CASSQSLAGGTDTQYF. In DNA form, the CDR3 reads TGCGCCAGCAGCCAGTCCCTTGCGGGGGGGACAGATACGCAGTATTTT. The chain employs TRBV4-3 and TRBJ2-3; 9 nucleotides agree with TRBD2. This CDR3 is 16 amino acids long. Trimming at V came to 3 bases and at J to 3 bases, leaving 7 bases not matched to a gene. CDR1 is LGHNA and CDR2 is YSLEER in the germline V gene.

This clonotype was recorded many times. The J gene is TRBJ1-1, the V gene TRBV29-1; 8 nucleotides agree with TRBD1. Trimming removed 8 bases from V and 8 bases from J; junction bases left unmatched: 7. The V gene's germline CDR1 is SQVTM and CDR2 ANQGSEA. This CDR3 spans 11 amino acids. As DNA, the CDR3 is TGCAGCTACACAGGGGGGCGGGAAGCTTTCTTT. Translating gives CSYTGGREAFF.